The 23 T cell receptor beta chains in this list originate from one sample, sequenced in a study of blood T cell repertoires in COVID-19 (dated by TCRdb to the early 2020s). Library preparation employed the immunoSEQ multiplex PCR assay. TCRdb took this table from immuneACCESS and kept in-frame rearrangements with V and J called. Such tables lack part of the clones; where checked against another copy, unresolved V genes explain under half of the gap, and the rest is unexplained. Present in this sample are approximately 52,000 clones, 80% to 95% of which were seen just once. The ten largest clones represent 2.5% to 3.5% of the sample. Specimen: peripheral blood. The receptors come from a human donor in a cohort sampled during active COVID-19.

This clone was seen more than once but under ten times. The CDR3 loop is CAISESTGFSYEQYF. The CDR3 DNA reads TGTGCCATCAGTGAGTCGACAGGTTTCTCCTACGAGCAGTACTTC. The chain has TRBV10-3 and TRBJ2-7; possible D gene TRBD1, 6 bases. CDR1 and CDR2 from the germline V gene are ENHRY and SYGVKD. CDR3 length: 15 residues. Between the trimmed V and J ends, which lost 0 bases and 0 bases, there was a span of 9 bases.

V usage is TRBV6-1 and J usage is TRBJ1-5, with 7 bases matching TRBD1. The germline CDR1 and CDR2 sequences are MNHNS and SASEGT. Unmatched junction bases numbered 10, after V lost 2 bases and J lost 15 bases. There are 13 residues in the CDR3. CDR3 loop: CASSETPGRTGHF. CDR3 in DNA: TGTGCCAGCAGTGAAACCCCGGGACGGACAGGGCATTTT.

The rearrangement joins TRBV28 to TRBJ1-2, with 12 bases matching TRBD1. This CDR3 comprises 15 residues. V trimming: 2 bases; J trimming: 7 bases; junction bases outside the gene matches: 5. CDR1 and CDR2 (germline): MDHEN, SYDVKM. The chain's CDR3 is CASSLPGQGAAGYTF. In DNA form, the CDR3 reads TGTGCCAGCAGTTTACCGGGACAGGGGGCCGCTGGCTACACCTTC.

This chain connects TRBV9 to TRBJ2-2; 10 positions agree with TRBD2. The CDR3 totals 18 residues. The germline gives CDR1 SGDLS, CDR2 YYNGEE. With 0 bases clipped from V and 4 bases from J, the junction kept 9 bases outside the gene matches. The CDR3 loop is CASSVGGLAGVATGELFF. The CDR3 nucleotides read TGTGCCAGCAGCGTAGGCGGTCTAGCGGGAGTTGCCACCGGGGAGCTGTTTTTT.

The chain is built from TRBV6-5 and TRBJ1-2; D is perhaps TRBD1 (6 bases). CDR3 length equals 14 residues. CDR1 is MNHEY, CDR2 SVGAGI, per germline. With 6 bases removed from V and 2 bases from J, the gap between germline ends came to 13 bases. The CDR3 DNA reads as TGTGCCAGCAGGAGGGAGGGGGGGAACTATGGCTACACCTTC. The encoded protein is CASRREGGNYGYTF.

This clone was seen a single time. The rearrangement uses TRBV7-8 and TRBJ1-1, with 7 bases lining up with TRBD1. The CDR3 runs 16 residues. Germline loops: CDR1 SGHVS, CDR2 FQNEAQ. With 5 bases clipped from V and 1 base from J, the junction kept 10 bases outside the gene matches. The CDR3 bases are TGTGCCAGCAGCCAATACGGAGCAGGGGGGAACACTGAAGCTTTCTTT. Translation: CASSQYGAGGNTEAFF.

This clone has only one observation. The rearrangement links TRBV28 to TRBJ1-6, with 7 bases aligning to TRBD1. CDR3 length equals 15 residues. After removal of 8 bases from V and 1 base from J, the junction contained 5 bases not matched to a gene. Germline-derived CDR1 and CDR2 are MDHEN and SYDVKM. The CDR3 loop is CASFTGVSYNSPLHF. The CDR3 nucleotides are TGTGCCAGCTTTACAGGGGTTTCCTATAATTCACCCCTCCACTTT. The whole variable domain, filled in from reference TRBV28 and TRBJ1-6, reads DVKVTQSSRYLVKRTGEKVFLECVQDMDHENMFWYRQDPGLGLRLIYFSYDVKMKEKGDIPEGYSVSREKKERFSLILESASTNQTSMYLCASFTGVSYNSPLHFGNGTRLTVT.

The chain couples TRBV7-9 to TRBJ2-1, with 14 bases fitting TRBD2. The J segment lost 4 bases and the V segment lost 5 bases, leaving 1 base of the junction unmatched. Per the germline V gene, CDR1 is SEHNR and CDR2 is FQNEAQ (reference sequence). The CDR3 is 15 amino acids. This CDR3 reads CASSGTSGSYNEQFF. The CDR3 nucleotides are TGTGCCAGCAGCGGGACTAGCGGGAGTTACAATGAGCAGTTCTTC.

The V gene is TRBV11-2, the J gene TRBJ2-2, with D tentatively TRBD2 (6 bases). V gave up 5 bases and J gave up 4 bases, with 14 bases separating them. Per the germline V gene, CDR1 is SGHAT and CDR2 is FQNNGV. The CDR3 totals 15 residues. This CDR3 is CASSQQTRSTGELFF. The CDR3 DNA reads TGTGCCAGCAGCCAGCAGACTAGGTCCACCGGGGAGCTGTTTTTT.

The CDR3 DNA sequence: TGTGCCAGCAGCCAAGATGGAGTACCCCCCTACGAGCAGTACTTC. Translated, it gives CASSQDGVPPYEQYF. The chain has TRBV14 and TRBJ2-7; D uncertain. Germline V gives CDR1 SGHDN, CDR2 FVKESK. V lost 0 bases and J 2 bases, leaving 11 bases between the germline ends. The CDR3 is 15 residues long.

The CDR3: CASSRQGTGGYEQYF. Written as DNA, the CDR3 is TGTGCCAGCAGCCGGCAAGGGACAGGGGGCTACGAGCAGTACTTC. The chain couples TRBV11-2 to TRBJ2-7; 11 bases agree with TRBD1. Germline CDR1 reads SGHAT; CDR2 reads FQNNGV. Trimming took 5 bases from V and 3 from J; bases not matched to a gene: 6. The CDR3 is 15 amino acids.

The rearrangement joins TRBV19 to TRBJ2-3; 14 bases map to TRBD2. CDR1 is LNHDA and CDR2 is SQIVND in the germline V gene (reference sequence). V was pared by 10 bases and J by 7 bases, with 16 bases of the junction left unmatched. The CDR3 runs 17 residues. The CDR3 loop reads CATSKGGLAGETNTQYF. DNA for the CDR3: TGTGCCACCTCGAAGGGGGGACTAGCGGGAGAAACGAATACGCAGTATTTT.

V usage is TRBV4-2 and J usage is TRBJ1-3; 9 bases map to TRBD1. Germline CDR1 reads LGHNA; CDR2 reads YNFKEQ. After removal of 4 bases from V and 2 bases from J, the junction contained 3 bases not matched to a gene. CDR3 length equals 15 residues. The CDR3 DNA follows: TGTGCCAGCAGCCTGAGGACAGGGGCTGGAAACACCATATATTTT. Its translation is CASSLRTGAGNTIYF.

The V and J genes are TRBV6-5 and TRBJ1-3; D not resolved. Germline V lookup: CDR1 MNHEY, CDR2 SVGAGI. V lost 5 bases to trimming and J lost 2 bases, with 7 bases between them. The CDR3 extends over 13 amino acids. In DNA form, the CDR3 reads TGTGCCAGCAGTCTAGTGCCTGGAAACACCATATATTTT. It is translated as CASSLVPGNTIYF.

The CDR3 sequence is CASSGGQGPYEQYF. The CDR3 DNA follows: TGTGCCAGCAGTGGGGGACAGGGGCCTTACGAGCAGTACTTC. The chain combines TRBV2 with TRBJ2-7, with TRBD1 matching over 10 bases. Germline V gives CDR1 SNHLY, CDR2 FYNNEI. With V trimmed by 4 bases and J by 4 bases, 4 bases remained unmatched. This CDR3 is 14 amino acids long. The full variable domain, completed using reference TRBV2 and TRBJ2-7, is EPEVTQTPSHQVTQMGQEVILRCVPISNHLYFYWYRQILGQKVEFLVSFYNNEISEKSEIFDDQFSVERPDGSNFTLKIRSTKLEDSAMYFCASSGGQGPYEQYFGPGTRLTVT.

The chain links TRBV9 to TRBJ2-1; maybe TRBD1 (6 bases). This CDR3 spans 15 amino acids. Germline CDR1 SGDLS, CDR2 YYNGEE. V was pared by 6 bases and J by 7 bases, with 20 bases between. CDR3 nucleotides: TGTGCCAGCACGGCAGGGACAACCAACCAGAATGAGCAGTTCTTC. This sequence encodes CASTAGTTNQNEQFF.

The genes are TRBV30 and TRBJ2-7; possible D gene TRBD1, 6 bases. CDR1 is GTSNPN and CDR2 is SVGIG in the germline V gene (reference sequence). The CDR3 runs to 14 residues. Trimming took off 3 bases at V and 2 bases at J, with 14 bases between the two ends. CDR3 amino acids: CAWSDRPFTYEQYF. DNA of the CDR3: TGTGCCTGGAGCGACAGGCCCTTCACCTACGAGCAGTACTTC.

The chain carries TRBV10-3 and TRBJ2-7; TRBD2 aligns across 13 bases. CDR3 size: 17 residues. Trimming cost V 4 bases and J 0 bases; bases outside gene matches: 6. Germline CDR1 reads ENHRY; CDR2 reads SYGVKD. CDR3 DNA sequence: TGTGCCATCAGTGGGCCGGGACTAGCGGGAAGCTCCTACGAGCAGTACTTC. Translated: CAISGPGLAGSSYEQYF.

The J gene is TRBJ2-1, the V gene TRBV28; the D is unclear. Germline V gives CDR1 MDHEN, CDR2 SYDVKM. This CDR3 region has 11 residues. V was pared by 5 bases and J by 12 bases, with 11 bases between. The DNA of the CDR3 is TGTGCCAGCAGTGCCCAGTTGGCGCAGTTCTTC. The encoded protein is CASSAQLAQFF. The whole variable domain, remainder taken from reference TRBV28 and TRBJ2-1, is DVKVTQSSRYLVKRTGEKVFLECVQDMDHENMFWYRQDPGLGLRLIYFSYDVKMKEKGDIPEGYSVSREKKERFSLILESASTNQTSMYLCASSAQLAQFFGPGTRLTVL.

V and J are TRBV11-1 and TRBJ1-1, with a weak D call TRBD1 (6 bases). CDR3 length equals 15 residues. The germline CDR1 and CDR2 sequences are SGHAT and FQDESV (reference sequence). Trimming stripped 0 bases from V and 6 bases from J, with 14 bases between. CDR3 bases: TGTGCCAGCAGCTTAGCGCACAGGGCGAATTCTGAAGCTTTCTTT. Its translation: CASSLAHRANSEAFF.

The rearrangement joins TRBV5-1 to TRBJ1-3; D uncertain. CDR3 length: 16 residues. Trimming removed 0 bases from V and 0 bases from J, with 10 bases in between. Germline values: CDR1 SGHRS, CDR2 YFSETQ. CDR3 loop: CASSLGPPLSGNTIYF. CDR3 coding DNA: TGCGCCAGCAGCTTGGGCCCACCACTCTCTGGAAACACCATATATTTT.

This chain links TRBV10-3 with TRBJ2-1, with 7 bases matching TRBD2. J lost 4 bases, V lost 3 bases, and 6 bases had no gene match. The CDR3 sequence is 15 residues long. Germline V gene data show CDR1 as ENHRY and CDR2 as SYGVKD. In DNA, the CDR3 is TGTGCCATCAGTGAATCTAGCGGCAAATACAATGAGCAGTTCTTC. Protein product: CAISESSGKYNEQFF.

This clone was detected only once. This chain links TRBV11-3 with TRBJ2-3; D ambiguous. CDR3 length: 14 residues. CDR1 and CDR2 (germline): SGHNT, YENEEA. Trimming took off 0 bases at V and 2 bases at J, with 6 bases between the two ends. CDR3 coding DNA: TGTGCCAGCAGCTTAGAGTCTACCACAGATACGCAGTATTTT. Protein product: CASSLESTTDTQYF. Using reference TRBV11-3 and TRBJ2-3 for the parts outside the CDR3, the full variable domain is EAGVVQSPRYKIIEKKQPVAFWCNPISGHNTLYWYLQNLGQGPELLIRYENEEAVDDSQLPKDRFSAERLKGVDSTLKIQPAELGDSAVYLCASSLESTTDTQYFGPGTRLTVL.